This T cell receptor (beta chain) derives from a study of memory B cells and T cells in multiple sclerosis (dated by TCRdb to the late 2010s). Background for the entire study: The study compared the TCR beta repertoires of autoproliferating peripheral T cells with those of brain lesion-infiltrating T cells in multiple sclerosis patients. Two multiple sclerosis patients were included in the TCR sequencing because brain lesions obtained at autopsy or brain-infiltrating cells obtained from biopsy were available for them.

After CFSE-labeled PBMCs were cultured without a stimulus, the autoproliferating (CFSEdim) and non-proliferating (CFSEhi) T cell fractions were sequenced separately. Altogether, roughly 5.1x10^7 CFSE-labeled PBMCs were kept in culture for six to eight days with no stimulus, after which the replicate wells were combined. PBMCs were labeled with around 0.5 uM CFSE and cultured without exogenous stimuli in serum-free AIM-V medium. Before use, PBMCs were isolated by Ficoll density gradient centrifugation and cryopreserved. Using a FACSAria III, live 7-AAD-negative cells were sorted, then washed with PBS and stored frozen at -80 degrees C as dry pellets. What the work shows at the level of the full study, not this receptor alone: Because clone-set sizes differed between compartments, counts of shared clonotypes were influenced and normalization was required.

The CDR3 runs 14 amino acids, cysteine and phenylalanine included. The read is trimmed to its CDR3 DNA, 42 bases read in frame from base 1. From the germline V gene (reference sequence), CDR1 is GTSNPN and CDR2 is SVGIG. V drops 2 bases and J drops 1 base, leaving 9 bases in between. TCRbeta CDR3 regions were amplified from extracted genomic DNA using the immunoSEQ Platform. Multiplex PCR, high-throughput sequencing and a vendor bioinformatics pipeline were brought together in the immunoSEQ assay. The study's own analysis went as follows. Non-productive sequences and CDR3s shorter than 4 amino acids were removed, and clonotype frequencies were recalculated per sample. In immunoSEQ Analyzer 2.0, shared clonotypes were identified as those with identical CDR3 amino acid, V gene and J gene sequences. Repertoire overlap was normalized by dividing shared clonotype counts by the product of both clone-set sizes, scaled by 1000 into arbitrary units. Imported from immuneACCESS, the table was reduced by TCRdb to in-frame sequences with V and J called. These copies leave out some clones; in studies compared against another copy, an unresolved V gene accounts for under half, and the cause of the remainder is not known. That table supplies the V and J calls and clone size; D and trimming were determined from the DNA. The sample records 46,000 or so clones, over 75% of which are singletons. Around 1.1% of the sample is in the top ten clones.

Notes on this clone: No antigen is known for it. The input lacks base qualities; no much larger clone sits a single base away.

The rearranged chain carries TRBV30 and TRBJ2-1; a confident D gene designation cannot be given. The sequence was obtained from a human donor with multiple sclerosis. The sequenced sample was PBMCs from blood kept in culture. The DNA reads TGTGCCTGGAGTCTTGGGGTATCCTACAATGAGCAGTTCTTC. Its protein is CAWSLGVSYNEQFF.